This T cell receptor beta chain appears in the sequencing data of a study of T cells in Graves' hyperthyroidism and ophthalmopathy. The diagnostic basis comprised clinical symptoms, serum thyroxine and TRAb, thyroid ultrasound and orbital computed tomography. Overall study results and limits: The model made its ophthalmopathy prediction, and onset followed a median around 6.9 months later. Patients with ophthalmopathy were separated from those with stable hyperthyroidism by a 13 V-J model. Blood shared most expanded thyroid clonotypes above 0.001.

The sample holds many counts of this clonotype. Its antigen is as yet unknown. Amplified TCR beta CDR3 regions derived from RNA transcripts. The HTBI primer set drove a first-round RT-PCR of the TCR CDR3. TCRdb re-called the multiplex PCR reads through MiXCR, storing one row per CDR3 protein. The table includes roughly 500,000 distinct CDR3 sequences, about half detected once. The CDR3 consists of 15 residues. CDR1 is SGDLS and CDR2 is YYNGEE in the germline V gene. Trimming pared 0 bases from V and 4 bases from J, leaving 13 bases between. The chain employs TRBV9 and TRBJ1-1; perhaps TRBD1 as D (5 bases). The receptor was isolated from an adult woman with Graves' disease, either hyperthyroidism or ophthalmopathy (not recorded which). Sample: peripheral blood or thyroid tissue (not recorded which). The DNA of the CDR3 is TGTGCCAGCAGCGTAGACCCGGGGGTAAGCACTGAAGCTTTCTTT. Amino acids: CASSVDPGVSTEAFF.